This TCR beta chain stems from a study of shared clonotypes between healthy human individuals. Repertoires were generated with immunoSEQ multiplex PCR, while TCRdb's copy carries only in-frame clones and drops some. Counted here are roughly 520,000 clones, about 96% occurring once; the ten biggest clones make up about 0.067%. The germline CDR1 and CDR2 sequences are SNHLY and FYNNEI. The V gene lost 0 bases and the J gene lost 5 bases, with 16 bases spanning the gap. The CDR3 contains 16 residues. The gene calls are TRBV2 and TRBJ1-1, with D possibly TRBD1 on 5 matching bases. The source of this sequence is a woman in her twenties or thirties in good health. The sequencing sample was made of naive CD4+ T cells sorted from blood. Subset here: CD45RA+ positively selected. CDR3 in DNA: TGTGCCAGCAGTGAAGCGCGGGGGGGATGGGCTACTGAAGCTTTCTTT. It encodes CASSEARGGWATEAFF. Full variable domain (rest looked up from reference TRBV2 and TRBJ1-1): EPEVTQTPSHQVTQMGQEVILRCVPISNHLYFYWYRQILGQKVEFLVSFYNNEISEKSEIFDDQFSVERPDGSNFTLKIRSTKLEDSAMYFCASSEARGGWATEAFFGQGTRLTVV.